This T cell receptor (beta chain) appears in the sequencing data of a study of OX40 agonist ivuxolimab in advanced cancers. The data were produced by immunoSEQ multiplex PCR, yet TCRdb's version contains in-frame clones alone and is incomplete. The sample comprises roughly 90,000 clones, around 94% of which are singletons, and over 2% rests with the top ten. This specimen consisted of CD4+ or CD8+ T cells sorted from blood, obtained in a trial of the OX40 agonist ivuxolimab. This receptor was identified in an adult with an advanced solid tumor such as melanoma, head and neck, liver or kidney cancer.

The CDR3 reads CASRPGVDLPYGYTF. The CDR3 nucleotides are TGTGCCAGCAGACCCGGGGTGGACCTTCCCTATGGCTACACCTTC. The chain is built from TRBV7-9 and TRBJ1-2; unclear D gene. V was trimmed by 6 bases and J by 4 bases, leaving 18 bases between them. CDR3 length: 15 amino acids. Germline V gives CDR1 SEHNR, CDR2 FQNEAQ (reference sequence).